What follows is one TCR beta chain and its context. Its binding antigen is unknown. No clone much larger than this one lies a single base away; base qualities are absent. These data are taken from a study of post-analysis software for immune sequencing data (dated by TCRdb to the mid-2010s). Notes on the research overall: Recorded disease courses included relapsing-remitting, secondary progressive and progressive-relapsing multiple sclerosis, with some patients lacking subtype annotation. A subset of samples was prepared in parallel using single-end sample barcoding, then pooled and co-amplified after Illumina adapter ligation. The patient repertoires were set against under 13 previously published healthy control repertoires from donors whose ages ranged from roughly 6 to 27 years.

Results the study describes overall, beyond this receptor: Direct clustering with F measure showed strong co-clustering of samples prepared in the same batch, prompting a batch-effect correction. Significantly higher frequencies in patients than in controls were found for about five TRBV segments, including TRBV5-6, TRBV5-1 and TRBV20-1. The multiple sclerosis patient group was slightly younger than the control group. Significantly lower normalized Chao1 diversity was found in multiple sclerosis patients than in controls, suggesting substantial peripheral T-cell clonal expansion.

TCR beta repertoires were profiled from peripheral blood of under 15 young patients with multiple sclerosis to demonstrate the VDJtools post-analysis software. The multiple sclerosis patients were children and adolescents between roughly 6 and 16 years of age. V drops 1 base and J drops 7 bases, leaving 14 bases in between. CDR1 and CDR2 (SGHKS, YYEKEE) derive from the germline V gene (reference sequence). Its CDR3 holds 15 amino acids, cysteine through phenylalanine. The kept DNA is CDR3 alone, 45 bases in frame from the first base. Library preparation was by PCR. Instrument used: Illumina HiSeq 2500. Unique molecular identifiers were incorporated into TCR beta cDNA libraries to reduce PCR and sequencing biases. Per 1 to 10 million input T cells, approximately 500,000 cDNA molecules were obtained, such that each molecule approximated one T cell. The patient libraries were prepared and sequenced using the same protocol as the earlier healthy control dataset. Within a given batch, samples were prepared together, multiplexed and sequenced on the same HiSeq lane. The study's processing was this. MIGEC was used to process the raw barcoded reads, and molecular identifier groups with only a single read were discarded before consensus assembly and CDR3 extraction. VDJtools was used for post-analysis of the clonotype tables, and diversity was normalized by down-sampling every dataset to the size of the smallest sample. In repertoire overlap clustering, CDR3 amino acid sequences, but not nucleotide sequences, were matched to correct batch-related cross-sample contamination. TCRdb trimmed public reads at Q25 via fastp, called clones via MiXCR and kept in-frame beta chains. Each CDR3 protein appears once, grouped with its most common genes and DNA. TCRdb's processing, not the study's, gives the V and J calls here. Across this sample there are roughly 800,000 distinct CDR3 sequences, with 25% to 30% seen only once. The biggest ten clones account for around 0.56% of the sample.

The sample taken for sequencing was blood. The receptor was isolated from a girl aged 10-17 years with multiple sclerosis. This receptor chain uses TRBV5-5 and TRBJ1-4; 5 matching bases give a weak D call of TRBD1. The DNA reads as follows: TGTGCCAGCAGCTTGTCGTCAGGGTTTGCTGAAAAACTGTTTTTT. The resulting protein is CASSLSSGFAEKLFF. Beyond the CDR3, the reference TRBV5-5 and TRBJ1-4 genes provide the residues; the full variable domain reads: DAGVTQSPTHLIKTRGQQVTLRCSPISGHKSVSWYQQVLGQGPQFIFQYYEKEERGRGNFPDRFSARQFPNYSSELNVNALLLGDSALYLCASSLSSGFAEKLFFGSGTQLSVL.